The source of this TCR beta chain is a study of PD-L1 blockade in urothelial cancer. Study as a whole: Patients initiated atezolizumab around 2014 at 1,200 mg intravenously every 3 weeks. Males with bladder-origin urothelial cancer constituted about 90% of the roughly 30 patients. Patients' histories included 0 to 3 prior chemotherapy regimens.

Patients were living with locally advanced or metastatic urothelial carcinoma. V lost 3 bases, J lost 9 bases, and 15 bases lay in between. This CDR3 has 14 residues. Germline V gene data show CDR1 as SGHRS and CDR2 as YFSETQ. Clones were sequenced by immunoSEQ multiplex PCR, and TCRdb holds only the in-frame ones, with some missing. Here the sample spans about 88,000 clones, approximately 91% being singletons. The source material was PBMCs, sampled around atezolizumab (anti-PD-L1) treatment. The clonotype was recovered from a man in his 60s with urothelial cancer. The chain has TRBV5-1 and TRBJ1-4, with a tentative D call TRBD1 (5 bases). This chain's CDR3 is CASSSGQGFQKLFF. The DNA of the CDR3 is TGCGCCAGCAGCTCCGGACAAGGGTTTCAAAAACTGTTTTTT.